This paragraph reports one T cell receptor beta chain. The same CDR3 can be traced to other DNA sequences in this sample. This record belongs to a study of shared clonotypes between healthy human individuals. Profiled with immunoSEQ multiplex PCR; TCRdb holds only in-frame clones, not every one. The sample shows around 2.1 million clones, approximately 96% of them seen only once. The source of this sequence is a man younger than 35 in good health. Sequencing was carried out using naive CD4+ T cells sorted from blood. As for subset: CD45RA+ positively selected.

CDR3 DNA: TGTGCCTGGAGCGGACAGGGCGGGCAGCCCCAGCATTTT. It yields the protein CAWSGQGGQPQHF. The rearrangement uses TRBV30 and TRBJ1-5; 8 positions match TRBD1. After removal of 3 bases from V and 7 bases from J, the junction contained 5 bases not matched to a gene. CDR1 and CDR2 from the germline V gene are GTSNPN and SVGIG (reference sequence). The CDR3 consists of 13 residues. Using reference TRBV30 and TRBJ1-5 for the parts outside the CDR3, the full variable domain is SQTIHQWPATLVQPVGSPLSLECTVEGTSNPNLYWYRQAAGRGLQLLFYSVGIGQISSEVPQNLSASRPQDRQFILSSKKLLLSDSGFYLCAWSGQGGQPQHFGDGTRLSIL.